The 23 T cell receptor beta chains reported below all come from one sample, sequenced in a study of shared clonotypes between healthy human individuals (dated by TCRdb to the early 2020s). Library construction relied on the immunoSEQ multiplex PCR assay. TCRdb mirrors the immuneACCESS table, restricted to in-frame sequences. Some clones are absent from its copies; in checked studies, under half trace to an unresolved V gene, and the reason for the others is unknown. Counted in this sample were 550,000 to 600,000 clones; around 81% of them appeared once. The top ten clones comprise 12% of the sample. The sample comprised PBMCs. The origin of the receptors is a woman in her thirties or forties in good health. Some clones in this sample may be carry-over from other donors' samples.

This clone appeared once. A much more abundant neighbour one base away suggests this may be a read error. At the DNA level, this CDR3 is encoded by other sequences in the same sample as well. The chain couples TRBV6-4 to TRBJ2-6, with 7 bases aligning to TRBD1. The V and J ends lost 9 bases and 0 bases, in that order; junction bases with no gene match: 8. CDR3 length equals 16 residues. The germline gives CDR1 MRHNA, CDR2 SNTAGT. The CDR3 reads CASSRDSSSGANVLTF. Written as DNA, the CDR3 is TGTGCCAGTAGCCGGGACAGTAGCTCTGGGGCCAACGTCCTGACTTTC.

This clone was counted a few times. This chain connects TRBV7-6 to TRBJ2-1; TRBD2 matches 7 bases. Germline V gene data show CDR1 as SGHVS and CDR2 as FNYEAQ. Germline trimming cut 1 base from V and 3 bases from J; bases unmatched to any gene: 6. The CDR3 is made up of 16 amino acids. The CDR3 sequence: CASSLDGGIDYNEQFF. As DNA, the CDR3 is TGTGCCAGCAGCTTAGACGGGGGGATAGACTACAATGAGCAGTTCTTC. Filled out from reference TRBV7-6 and TRBJ2-1, the complete variable domain reads GAGVSQSPRYKVTKRGQDVALRCDPISGHVSLYWYRQALGQGPEFLTYFNYEAQQDKSGLPNDRFSAERPEGSISTLTIQRTEQRDSAMYRCASSLDGGIDYNEQFFGPGTRLTVL.

The chain links TRBV5-1 to TRBJ2-3, with a possible D match to TRBD2 (5 bases). Trimming removed 0 bases at V and 1 base at J, with 9 bases between. The CDR3 totals 15 residues. Germline V gene sequence: CDR1 SGHRS, CDR2 YFSETQ. As DNA, the CDR3 is TGCGCCAGCAGCTTGGTGGGAGACGGCACAGATACGCAGTATTTT. It is translated as CASSLVGDGTDTQYF.

The chain recombines TRBV4-3 with TRBJ2-1; D gene ambiguous. The CDR3 is 13 amino acids. Per germline, CDR1 LGHNA and CDR2 YSLEER. With 2 bases removed from V and 5 bases from J, the gap between germline ends came to 7 bases. The CDR3, as DNA: TGCGCCAGCAGCCAACTTCTCGACAATGAGCAGTTCTTC. Translating gives CASSQLLDNEQFF.

V and J are TRBV5-4 and TRBJ1-1; the match to TRBD1 covers 9 bases. With V trimmed by 0 bases and J by 6 bases, 6 bases remained unmatched. The CDR3 contains 15 residues. The V gene's germline CDR1 is SGHNT and CDR2 YYREEE (reference sequence). In nucleotides, the CDR3 is TGTGCCAGCAGCTTGGCATCCGGGACAGGGTCTGAAGCTTTCTTT. It specifies CASSLASGTGSEAFF.

The chain combines TRBV29-1 with TRBJ1-1; D possibly corresponds to TRBD1 (6 bases). The length of the CDR3 is 15 residues. The V gene's germline CDR1 is SQVTM and CDR2 ANQGSEA. Trimming shortened V by 6 bases and J by 5 bases, and 22 bases separated the two germline ends. The CDR3 nucleotides read TGCAGCGTCCGACGATTTAAACAGGGAAGTACTGAAGCTTTCTTT. Amino acids: CSVRRFKQGSTEAFF.

The V and J genes are TRBV13 and TRBJ1-4; D not resolved. The CDR3 totals 14 residues. The V gene lost 2 bases and the J gene lost 4 bases, with 8 bases spanning the gap. From germline, CDR1 is PRHDT and CDR2 FYEKMQ (reference sequence). The CDR3 is CASSLLGFNEKLFF. The CDR3 coding sequence is TGTGCCAGCAGCTTATTGGGATTTAATGAAAAACTGTTTTTT. Based on the CDR3 plus reference TRBV13 and TRBJ1-4, the full variable domain is AAGVIQSPRHLIKEKRETATLKCYPIPRHDTVYWYQQGPGQDPQFLISFYEKMQSDKGSIPDRFSAQQFSDYHSELNMSSLELGDSALYFCASSLLGFNEKLFFGSGTQLSVL.

This clone was detected once. The chain links TRBV5-1 to TRBJ1-1; 9 nucleotides align to TRBD1. This CDR3 is built from 16 residues. With 6 bases clipped from V and 1 base from J, the junction kept 10 bases outside the gene matches. Per the germline V gene, CDR1 is SGHRS and CDR2 is YFSETQ. Written as DNA, the CDR3 is TGCGCCAGCACAAGGGGACAGGGACATGGGAACACTGAAGCTTTCTTT. Translation: CASTRGQGHGNTEAFF. Full variable domain (outside the CDR3, taken from reference TRBV5-1 and TRBJ1-1): KAGVTQTPRYLIKTRGQQVTLSCSPISGHRSVSWYQQTPGQGLQFLFEYFSETQRNKGNFPGRFSGRQFSNSRSEMNVSTLELGDSALYLCASTRGQGHGNTEAFFGQGTRLTVV.

The genes are TRBV5-8 and TRBJ2-2, with D maybe TRBD1 (6 bases). The CDR3 loop spans 14 amino acids. The germline CDR1 and CDR2 sequences are SGHTS and YDEGEE. The germline V and J ends were trimmed by 4 bases and 4 bases, with 11 bases remaining between them. The CDR3 region is CASSTGLVTGELFF. CDR3 sequence (DNA): TGTGCCAGCAGCACAGGGTTGGTCACCGGGGAGCTGTTTTTT.

The chain is built from TRBV18 and TRBJ2-5, with 7 bases aligning to TRBD2. The CDR3 totals 15 residues. Germline V gene lookup returns CDR1 KGHSH and CDR2 LQKENI. V trimming: 0 bases; J trimming: 0 bases; junction bases outside the gene matches: 1. CDR3 sequence (DNA): TGTGCCAGCTCACCACCGAGCGGGAACCAAGAGACCCAGTACTTC. This sequence encodes CASSPPSGNQETQYF.

V and J are TRBV27 and TRBJ2-6, with D maybe TRBD1 (6 bases). CDR3 length: 14 amino acids. Trimming took off 8 bases at V and 0 bases at J, with 8 bases between the two ends. Germline V gives CDR1 MNHEY, CDR2 SMNVEV (reference sequence). CDR3 residues: CASDRYSGANVLTF. For the CDR3, the DNA is TGTGCCAGCGACAGGTACTCTGGGGCCAACGTCCTGACTTTC.

The rearrangement links TRBV6-4 to TRBJ2-3; 7 bases fit TRBD1. Germline-derived CDR1 and CDR2 are MRHNA and SNTAGT. V lost 3 bases and J lost 6; bases outside the gene matches: 6. The CDR3 spans 14 residues. CDR3 bases: TGTGCCAGCAGTGAAGGGAAGGGGGCGGATACGCAGTATTTT. Translating gives CASSEGKGADTQYF.

This chain joins TRBV27 and TRBJ2-3, with 10 bases lining up with TRBD2. V dropped 2 bases and J dropped 11; count of bases not matched to a gene: 13. Per germline, CDR1 MNHEY and CDR2 SMNVEV (reference sequence). The CDR3 runs 16 residues. CDR3 sequence (DNA): TGTGCCAGCAGTTTAGGCACTAGCGGGAATCGAATGGGGCAGTATTTT. Protein: CASSLGTSGNRMGQYF.

This clone was observed a handful of times. V and J are TRBV28 and TRBJ2-5; 7 bases agree with TRBD1. The length of the CDR3 is 16 residues. Germline V CDR1 and CDR2: MDHEN, SYDVKM. Trimming cost V 5 bases and J 0 bases; bases outside gene matches: 9. The CDR3 here is CASSPWTGLYQETQYF. The CDR3 DNA reads as TGTGCCAGCAGTCCGTGGACAGGCCTGTACCAAGAGACCCAGTACTTC.

V and J are TRBV4-3 and TRBJ1-2, with TRBD1 as a possible D gene (5 bases). Per the germline V gene, CDR1 is LGHNA and CDR2 is YSLEER. The CDR3 has 13 residues. Trimming removed 4 bases from V and 8 bases from J, with 14 bases in between. The CDR3 sequence: CASSPDLGEGYTF. As DNA, the CDR3 is TGCGCCAGCAGCCCCGACTTGGGGGAGGGCTACACCTTC.

DNA for the CDR3: TGCGCCAGCAGCCAGGGACAGGGACCACAATCTGGGGCCAACGTCCTGACTTTC. Translation: CASSQGQGPQSGANVLTF. V and J are TRBV4-3 and TRBJ2-6, with 9 bases identical to TRBD1. The CDR3 is made up of 18 amino acids. Germline-derived CDR1 and CDR2 are LGHNA and YSLEER. Trimming took 3 bases from V and 1 from J; bases not matched to a gene: 7.

The sample holds a few counts of this clone. The chain is built from TRBV28 and TRBJ2-1; 11 bases match TRBD2. The CDR3 contains 15 residues. CDR1 and CDR2 (germline): MDHEN, SYDVKM. After removal of 3 bases from V and 5 bases from J, the junction contained 3 bases not matched to a gene. CDR3 loop: CASSFRGLADNEQFF. CDR3 nucleotides: TGTGCCAGCAGTTTCAGGGGACTAGCGGACAATGAGCAGTTCTTC.

As regards this clone: The sample has other DNA sequences that encode this CDR3 too. This rearrangement joins TRBV5-4 to TRBJ2-5; 10 bases are shared with TRBD2. CDR1 is SGHNT, CDR2 YYREEE, per germline (reference sequence). This CDR3 comprises 15 residues. Germline trimming cut 2 bases from V and 2 bases from J; bases unmatched to any gene: 3. In DNA, the CDR3 is TGTGCCAGCAGCTTAGGACTAGCGGTACAAGAGACCCAGTACTTC. Amino acids: CASSLGLAVQETQYF.

This clone was detected ten times or more. The chain recombines TRBV18 with TRBJ1-1; tentatively, D is TRBD1 (5 bases). There are 15 residues in the CDR3. The ends were cut back, 3 bases at V and 1 base at J, with 12 bases in the middle. The germline gives CDR1 KGHSH, CDR2 LQKENI. This chain's CDR3 is CASSPTGPTNTEAFF. In DNA, the CDR3 is TGTGCCAGCTCACCTACGGGACCAACGAACACTGAAGCTTTCTTT.

The CDR3 region has the DNA TGTGCCAGCAGTGAAACACATGTTTCTGGAAACACCATATATTTT. Translating gives CASSETHVSGNTIYF. The chain recombines TRBV2 with TRBJ1-3; D is unclear. Germline V lookup: CDR1 SNHLY, CDR2 FYNNEI. The CDR3 spans 15 residues. V was trimmed by 2 bases and J by 1 base, leaving 9 bases between them.

The chain has TRBV2 and TRBJ2-1; D is perhaps TRBD2 (6 bases). Germline lookup yields CDR1 SNHLY and CDR2 FYNNEI. The CDR3 has 15 residues. Deletions cut 6 bases from V and 0 bases from J, with 12 bases between. The CDR3 nucleotides are TGTGCCAGCAGCTTCGGGACTGGCTCCTACAATGAGCAGTTCTTC. Its protein is CASSFGTGSYNEQFF.

V is TRBV11-3 and J is TRBJ2-1; TRBD2 aligns across 8 bases. In germline, CDR1 is SGHNT, CDR2 YENEEA. This CDR3 is built from 16 residues. The V and J ends lost 0 bases and 4 bases, in that order; junction bases with no gene match: 5. CDR3: CASSLEAGVGYNEQFF. CDR3 nucleotide sequence: TGTGCCAGCAGCTTAGAAGCGGGAGTGGGTTACAATGAGCAGTTCTTC.

The genes are TRBV9 and TRBJ2-2, with 9 bases that match TRBD2. V shed 4 bases and J 4 bases; nucleotides not matched to a gene: 17. This CDR3 is built from 19 residues. Germline CDR1 and CDR2: SGDLS and YYNGEE. In DNA, the CDR3 is TGTGCCAGCAGCTCAGGAGGGCGAGCGGGAGGTATTCGCACCGGGGAGCTGTTTTTT. Amino acids: CASSSGGRAGGIRTGELFF.